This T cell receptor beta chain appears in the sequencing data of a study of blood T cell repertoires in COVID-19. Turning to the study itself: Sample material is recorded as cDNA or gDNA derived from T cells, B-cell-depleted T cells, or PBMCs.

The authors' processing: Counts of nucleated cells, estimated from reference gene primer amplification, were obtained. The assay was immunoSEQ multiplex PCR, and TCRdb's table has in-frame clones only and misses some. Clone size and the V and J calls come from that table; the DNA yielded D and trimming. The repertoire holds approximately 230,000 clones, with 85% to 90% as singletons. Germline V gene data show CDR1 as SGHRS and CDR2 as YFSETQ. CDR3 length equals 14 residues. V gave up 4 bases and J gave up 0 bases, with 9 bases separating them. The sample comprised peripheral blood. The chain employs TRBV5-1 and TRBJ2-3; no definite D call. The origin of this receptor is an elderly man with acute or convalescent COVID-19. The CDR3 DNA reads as TGCGCCAGCAGCCCTCCTAGTAGCACAGATACGCAGTATTTT. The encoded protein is CASSPPSSTDTQYF.